A single sample gave rise to the 2 T cell receptor beta chains below, sequenced in a study of blood T cell repertoires in COVID-19. Data came from immunoSEQ multiplex PCR; TCRdb stores just in-frame clones and leaves some out. Among around 68,000 clones, 70% to 85% were seen once, and the ten largest hold about 10%. The sequencing input was peripheral blood. These receptor sequences come from a woman between 50 and 59 years old with acute or convalescent COVID-19.

This chain connects TRBV12-5 to TRBJ2-7, with 8 bases aligning to TRBD1. With 0 bases clipped from V and 3 bases from J, the junction kept 4 bases outside the gene matches. The CDR3 extends over 15 amino acids. Germline V gives CDR1 LGHNT, CDR2 FRNRAP. CDR3 protein: CASGLVVQGDYEQYF. The CDR3 nucleotides read TGTGCTAGTGGTTTGGTAGTACAGGGGGACTACGAGCAGTACTTC.

The rearrangement joins TRBV7-8 to TRBJ2-7; D not resolved. The CDR3 contains 15 residues. Germline values: CDR1 SGHVS, CDR2 FQNEAQ. V lost 3 bases and J 2 bases, leaving 14 bases between the germline ends. The CDR3 sequence: CASSFERSPTYEQYF. Written as DNA, the CDR3 is TGTGCCAGCAGCTTCGAGCGCAGCCCAACCTACGAGCAGTACTTC.